This T cell receptor (beta chain) was recorded in a study of cytomegalovirus exposure and HLA in healthy donors. Study-level information: In a later analysis, the roughly 120 validation repertoires were reported to have used the same platform as the 600 to 700 first-cohort repertoires.

Trimming at V came to 2 bases and at J to 8 bases, leaving 12 bases not matched to a gene. In germline, CDR1 is SGHTA, CDR2 FQGNSA. The CDR3 has 17 residues. The donors were members of the roughly 120-subject validation cohort (separate from the roughly 660-subject first cohort). Libraries were prepared by immunoSEQ multiplex PCR; TCRdb keeps only in-frame clonotypes and omits some of them. This table holds 70,000 to 75,000 clones, around 94% found once. This chain connects TRBV7-2 to TRBJ2-1; 10 bases are shared with TRBD2. The receptor was derived from a woman aged 18-29 years in good health and CMV-seropositive. The sample comprised PBMCs. The DNA for the CDR3 is TGTGCCAGCAGCTTATGCCCCCATAGCGGGAGGTTGGATGAGCAGTTCTTC. It codes for CASSLCPHSGRLDEQFF.